Each of the 31 T cell receptor beta chains below was sequenced from the same sample in a study of T cell repertoires in cytomegalovirus infection. TCRdb re-analysed the reads in MiXCR, keeping a single row per CDR3 protein. The table lists some 440,000 distinct CDR3 sequences, roughly 30% of them singletons, with approximately 13% in the top ten. The sample was PBMCs. The receptor source for this set is a human donor in good health (CMV status not recorded). Some clones in this sample may be carry-over from other donors' samples.

In this sample, this clonotype turned up a few times. This sequence joins TRBV28 and TRBJ1-5; D ambiguous. The CDR3 extends over 12 amino acids. The V and J ends lost 4 bases and 3 bases respectively, with 4 bases between them. Per germline, CDR1 MDHEN and CDR2 SYDVKM. The DNA for the CDR3 is TGTGCCAGCAGTTGGGTCAATCAGCCCCAGCATTTT. As protein: CASSWVNQPQHF.

This clonotype was observed many times. The rearrangement uses TRBV12-3 or TRBV12-4 and TRBJ2-7; TRBD2 aligns across 8 bases. The junction had 11 bases not matched to a gene; V was cut back by 3 bases and J by 7 bases. This CDR3 contains 15 residues. CDR3 in DNA: TGTGCCAGCAGTTTTGGCGGGGGGATTACGAAGGAGCAGTACTTC. This codes for CASSFGGGITKEQYF.

This clonotype appeared many times. V gene TRBV7-2 combines with J gene TRBJ2-3, with D unresolved. Germline CDR1 reads SGHTA; CDR2 reads FQGNSA. V lost 3 bases to trimming and J lost 0 bases, with 16 bases between them. This CDR3 region has 17 residues. CDR3 coding DNA: TGTGCCAGCAGCTTGTTCCCCCAACCCCCTAGCACAGATACGCAGTATTTT. As protein: CASSLFPQPPSTDTQYF. Full variable domain (rest looked up from reference TRBV7-2 and TRBJ2-3): GAGVSQSPSNKVTEKGKDVELRCDPISGHTALYWYRQSLGQGLEFLIYFQGNSAPDKSGLPSDRFSAERTGGSVSTLTIQRTQQEDSAVYLCASSLFPQPPSTDTQYFGPGTRLTVL.

This clonotype showed up just a few times. V usage is TRBV20-1 and J usage is TRBJ2-1; the D call may be TRBD1 or TRBD2 (6 bases each). The CDR3 length is 14 residues. Germline V gene data show CDR1 as DFQATT and CDR2 as SNEGSKA (reference sequence). V gave up 1 base and J gave up 3 bases, with 10 bases separating them. This CDR3 is CSARAGALYNEQFF. In DNA form, the CDR3 reads TGCAGTGCTAGAGCGGGGGCACTCTACAATGAGCAGTTCTTC.

This clonotype has only a few counts. The chain has TRBV2 and TRBJ1-6, with TRBD1 matching over 9 bases. The CDR3 runs to 14 residues. Germline trimming cut 4 bases from V and 8 bases from J; bases unmatched to any gene: 3. Germline lookup yields CDR1 SNHLY and CDR2 FYNNEI. CDR3 protein: CASSGDREHSPLHF. CDR3 DNA sequence: TGTGCCAGCAGTGGGGACAGGGAGCATTCACCCCTCCACTTT.

The chain has TRBV4-3 and TRBJ2-2; TRBD1 agrees at 7 bases. The germline V gene has CDR1 LGHNA and CDR2 YSLEER. The ends lost 1 base at V and 0 bases at J; junction bases unmatched: 2. There are 16 residues in the CDR3. CDR3 coding DNA: TGCGCCAGCAGCCAAGGGACAGGAGCGAACACCGGGGAGCTGTTTTTT. It specifies CASSQGTGANTGELFF.

This chain uses TRBV6-5 with TRBJ2-3; no clear D. Germline assignment: CDR1 MNHEY and CDR2 SVGAGI. The CDR3 contains 13 residues. Trimming left V 5 bases short and J 2 bases short, with 8 bases between. The CDR3 nucleotides are TGTGCCAGCAGTCGGACGTTCACAGATACGCAGTATTTT. It is translated as CASSRTFTDTQYF.

This clonotype was seen only a few times. This sequence joins TRBV6-5 and TRBJ2-4; 7 bases align to TRBD1. After removal of 9 bases from V and 0 bases from J, the junction contained 8 bases not matched to a gene. Germline V gene lookup returns CDR1 MNHEY and CDR2 SVGAGI. The CDR3 contains 15 residues. The CDR3 DNA reads as TGTGCCAGACTCCGACAGGGTCTAGCCAAAAACATTCAGTACTTC. It translates to CARLRQGLAKNIQYF.

A word on this clonotype: A read error may be the cause here, since a much bigger clone is one base away. This CDR3 reads CSALTASNNNEQFF. The DNA for the CDR3 is TGCAGCGCGTTGACAGCCTCGAATAACAATGAGCAGTTCTTC. The rearrangement uses TRBV29-1 and TRBJ2-1; D possibly corresponds to TRBD1 (5 bases). In germline, CDR1 is SQVTM, CDR2 ANQGSEA. Trimming took off 7 bases at V and 5 bases at J, with 18 bases between the two ends. CDR3 length: 14 amino acids.

Only a few counts were recorded for this clonotype. V usage is TRBV4-1 and J usage is TRBJ2-5; D possibly corresponds to TRBD1 (5 bases). Trimming cost V 3 bases and J 4 bases, with 15 bases left between them. CDR1 and CDR2 (germline): MGHRA, YSYEKL. The CDR3 has 15 amino acids. The CDR3 DNA is TGCGCCAGCAGCCACCTGACATACCAGGGAGAGACCCAGTACTTC. Translation: CASSHLTYQGETQYF.

Many counts were recorded for this clonotype. CDR3 protein: CASSPSGTGGYNEQFF. DNA for the CDR3: TGTGCCAGCAGCCCGTCCGGGACAGGGGGCTACAATGAGCAGTTCTTC. The chain joins TRBV7-6 to TRBJ2-1; 11 bases line up with TRBD1. CDR1 SGHVS and CDR2 FNYEAQ come from the germline V gene. The CDR3 is 16 residues long. J was trimmed by 3 bases and V by 5 bases; bases with no gene match: 6.

The V call is TRBV10-3, the J call TRBJ1-5; no reliable D call. Deletions cut 2 bases from V and 0 bases from J, with 8 bases between. The germline V gene has CDR1 ENHRY and CDR2 SYGVKD. The CDR3 length is 15 residues. For the CDR3, the DNA is TGTGCCATCAGTGAGACAGACTATAGCAATCAGCCCCAGCATTTT. It yields the protein CAISETDYSNQPQHF.

This clonotype appeared a few times. The gene calls are TRBV6-2 or TRBV6-3 and TRBJ2-1; the match to TRBD1 covers 7 bases. Looked up from germline, CDR1 is MNHEY and CDR2 is SVGEGT. The CDR3 is 15 amino acids. V lost 1 base to trimming and J lost 4 bases; unmatched junction nucleotides: 4. As DNA, the CDR3 is TGTGCCAGCAGTTACTTGGGACAGCTATACAATGAGCAGTTCTTC. Protein sequence: CASSYLGQLYNEQFF.

This clonotype has a count of ten or more. The CDR3 DNA is TGTGCCAGCAGCTTGACGGATAGCTCCTACAATGAGCAGTTCTTC. Protein product: CASSLTDSSYNEQFF. The V and J genes are TRBV7-2 and TRBJ2-1; D gene unclear. V shed 3 bases and J shed 0 bases, with 9 bases lying between them. This CDR3 contains 15 residues. The germline V gene has CDR1 SGHTA and CDR2 FQGNSA.

The chain links TRBV6-5 to TRBJ1-2, with TRBD1 as a possible D gene (5 bases). CDR3 size: 13 residues. V was pared by 3 bases and J by 7 bases, with 12 bases between. The germline CDR1 and CDR2 sequences are MNHEY and SVGAGI. CDR3 residues: CASSYGAFAGYTF. The CDR3 DNA reads as TGTGCCAGCAGTTATGGGGCATTCGCTGGCTACACCTTC.

CDR3 in amino acids: CASSLGPWDRGNYEQYF. Written as DNA, the CDR3 is TGTGCCAGCAGCCTAGGACCCTGGGACAGGGGAAACTACGAGCAGTACTTC. The chain is built from TRBV5-4 and TRBJ2-7, with 10 positions matching TRBD1. The CDR3 extends over 17 amino acids. V lost 4 bases and J lost 3; bases outside the gene matches: 13. CDR1 is SGHNT and CDR2 is YYREEE in the germline V gene (reference sequence).

Remarks on this clonotype: A much larger clone differs by one base, so this may be a read error. The rearrangement joins TRBV7-6 to TRBJ2-1, with 8 bases matching TRBD2. The DNA matches TRBJ2-7 better at its end, which makes the J call doubtful. Germline CDR1 reads SGHVS; CDR2 reads FNYEAQ. This CDR3 contains 16 residues. The CDR3 DNA sequence: TGTGCCAGCAGCTTCGTTCCGGGACTAGTGTGGGGTGAGCAGTACTTC. It translates to CASSFVPGLVWGEQYF.

V is TRBV10-1 and J is TRBJ1-2; 8 nucleotides agree with TRBD1. The germline V gene encodes CDR1 WNHNN and CDR2 SYGVQD (reference sequence). The V gene end was trimmed by 3 bases and the J gene end by 8 bases; junction bases not matched to a gene: 5. This CDR3 is 13 amino acids long. This CDR3 reads CASSEQPGGGYTF. Written as DNA, the CDR3 is TGCGCCAGCAGTGAACAGCCAGGGGGCGGCTACACCTTC.

The J gene is TRBJ2-2, the V gene TRBV7-2; 12 bases align to TRBD1. The CDR3 runs 19 residues. Germline CDR1 is SGHTA and CDR2 is FQGNSA. The V segment lost 5 bases and the J segment 3 bases; nucleotides outside the gene matches: 13. Here the CDR3 reads CASSRWDRGRGLDTGELFF. CDR3 in DNA: TGTGCCAGCAGCCGCTGGGACAGGGGGCGAGGATTGGACACCGGGGAGCTGTTTTTT.

In regard to this clonotype: Possible read error: a much larger clone is one base away. The genes are TRBV7-8 and TRBJ1-5, with 9 bases fitting TRBD1. Germline-derived CDR1 and CDR2 are SGHVS and FQNEAQ. This CDR3 spans 15 amino acids. The CDR3 region is CASSFRQGGNQPQPF. CDR3 nucleotides: TGTGCCAGCAGCTTTCGACAGGGGGGCAATCAGCCCCAGCCTTTT. The variable domain in full, completed from reference TRBV7-8 and TRBJ1-5, reads GAGVSQSPRYKVAKRGQDVALRCDPISGHVSLFWYQQALGQGPEFLTYFQNEAQLDKSGLPSDRFFAERPEGSVSTLKIQRTQQEDSAVYLCASSFRQGGNQPQPFGDGTRLSIL.

The chain links TRBV2 to TRBJ2-3; TRBD2 agrees at 9 bases. The CDR3 loop spans 16 amino acids. Germline V CDR1 and CDR2: SNHLY, FYNNEI. With V trimmed by 4 bases and J by 1 base, 6 bases remained unmatched. The CDR3 sequence: CASSGAQRGGTDTQYF. The CDR3 region has the DNA TGTGCCAGCAGTGGAGCCCAGCGGGGGGGCACAGATACGCAGTATTTT. The entire variable domain, with the rest obtained from reference TRBV2 and TRBJ2-3, is as follows: EPEVTQTPSHQVTQMGQEVILRCVPISNHLYFYWYRQILGQKVEFLVSFYNNEISEKSEIFDDQFSVERPDGSNFTLKIRSTKLEDSAMYFCASSGAQRGGTDTQYFGPGTRLTVL.

This sequence joins TRBV6-1 and TRBJ2-2, with a weak D call TRBD1 (6 bases). CDR3 length: 12 residues. With 8 bases removed from V and 3 bases from J, the gap between germline ends came to 7 bases. The V gene's germline CDR1 is MNHNS and CDR2 SASEGT. CDR3 DNA: TGTGCCAGCGGACAGTACACCGGGGAGCTGTTTTTT. This codes for CASGQYTGELFF.

There are a few counts of this clonotype. The V gene is TRBV7-9, the J gene TRBJ1-3, with no clear D. Looked up from germline, CDR1 is SEHNR and CDR2 is FQNEAQ (reference sequence). V lost 6 bases, J lost 0 bases, and 15 bases lay in between. The CDR3 covers 16 residues. The CDR3 region is CASSSPGLSSGNTIYF. DNA for the CDR3: TGTGCCAGCAGTTCTCCGGGCCTGAGCTCTGGAAACACCATATATTTT.

This clonotype was seen a handful of times. This rearrangement joins TRBV7-9 to TRBJ2-7; D may be TRBD1 (5 bases). V dropped 8 bases and J dropped 3 bases, with 14 bases sitting between them. This CDR3 is built from 13 residues. Germline V CDR1 and CDR2: SEHNR, FQNEAQ (reference sequence). CDR3 protein: CASSGQGLYEQYF. As DNA, the CDR3 is TGTGCCAGCTCCGGCCAGGGCCTCTACGAGCAGTACTTC. The complete variable domain, with remaining parts taken from reference TRBV7-9 and TRBJ2-7, reads DTGVSQNPRHKITKRGQNVTFRCDPISEHNRLYWYRQTLGQGPEFLTYFQNEAQLEKSRLLSDRFSAERPKGSFSTLEIQRTEQGDSAMYLCASSGQGLYEQYFGPGTRLTVT.

In regard to this clonotype: Sequence at one end of the junction differs from germline and may be a read error. The chain has TRBV20-1 and TRBJ1-1; 7 bases align to TRBD1. The germline V gene has CDR1 DFQATT and CDR2 SNEGSKA (reference sequence). CDR3 length equals 13 residues. CDR3 coding DNA: TGCAGTGCTCCGGACAGGCCGAACGCTGAAGCTTTCTTT. Translation gives CSAPDRPNAEAFF.

This clonotype was counted only a few times. This rearrangement joins TRBV4-3 to TRBJ2-5; no clear D gene. CDR1 and CDR2 (germline): LGHNA, YSLEER. The CDR3 contains 16 residues. V gave up 0 bases and J gave up 5 bases, with 16 bases separating them. CDR3 residues: CASSQDDLGIQETQYF. CDR3 DNA: TGCGCCAGCAGCCAAGATGATTTAGGCATCCAGGAGACCCAGTACTTC.

The CDR3 DNA sequence: TGTGCCAGCTCGCGGGGGGAGGCGATCGGTGAGCAGTTCTTC. The encoded protein is CASSRGEAIGEQFF. The chain employs TRBV18 and TRBJ2-1, with 8 bases lining up with TRBD2. The CDR3 covers 14 residues. Germline loops: CDR1 KGHSH, CDR2 LQKENI. Germline trimming cut 6 bases from V and 9 bases from J; bases unmatched to any gene: 10.

This rearrangement joins TRBV4-3 to TRBJ2-1, with 12 bases fitting TRBD2. CDR1 and CDR2 (germline): LGHNA, YSLEER. The CDR3 covers 20 residues. Unmatched junction bases numbered 9, after V lost 0 bases and J lost 0 bases. CDR3 in amino acids: CASSQDRGLAGPSSYNEQFF. CDR3 nucleotide sequence: TGCGCCAGCAGCCAAGATCGGGGACTAGCGGGCCCGAGCTCCTACAATGAGCAGTTCTTC.

The chain uses TRBV11-2 and TRBJ1-4; D unresolved. The CDR3 is made up of 12 amino acids. Trimming removed 3 bases from V and 8 bases from J, with 7 bases in between. Germline values: CDR1 SGHAT, CDR2 FQNNGV. The CDR3 DNA follows: TGTGCCAGCAGCTTTCGGGAAGAAAAACTGTTTTTT. It encodes CASSFREEKLFF.

The gene calls are TRBV12-5 and TRBJ2-2, with 9 nucleotides matching TRBD2. Germline CDR1 reads LGHNT; CDR2 reads FRNRAP. With 3 bases clipped from V and 0 bases from J, the junction kept 5 bases outside the gene matches. This CDR3 is 17 amino acids long. The DNA of the CDR3 is TGTGCTAGTGGTTTTGGTAGCGGGGGTTCGAACACCGGGGAGCTGTTTTTT. This codes for CASGFGSGGSNTGELFF.

The chain joins TRBV4-2 to TRBJ1-5, with D perhaps matching TRBD1 (5 bases). The V and J ends lost 1 base and 1 base respectively, with 14 bases between them. The CDR3 is 17 amino acids. Germline CDR1 LGHNA, CDR2 YNFKEQ. The CDR3 nucleotides are TGTGCCAGCAGCCAAGGGGCAGGGCGGGGAAGCAATCAGCCCCAGCATTTT. This translates into CASSQGAGRGSNQPQHF.